A selection of T cell receptor beta chains follows, all from one sample in a study of OX40 agonist ivuxolimab in advanced cancers. Only in-frame clones appear in the TCRdb table, and some are missing; sequencing was by immunoSEQ multiplex PCR. This table has about 82,000 clones, 85% to 90% appearing once. The sample was CD4+ or CD8+ T cells sorted from blood, taken in a trial of the OX40 agonist ivuxolimab. The receptors originated from an adult with an advanced solid tumor such as melanoma, head and neck, liver or kidney cancer. CDR3s include the opening cysteine and the closing phenylalanine or tryptophan. The order of the fields is CDR3 length, J gene, V gene, CDR3 protein.

cdr3_length: 21
j_call: TRBJ2-1
v_call: TRBV4-1
cdr3_aa: CASSQELGTSGRAGAYNEQFF

cdr3_length: 13
j_call: TRBJ1-2
v_call: TRBV6-5
cdr3_aa: CASRPTVNYGYTF

cdr3_length: 14
j_call: TRBJ2-1
v_call: TRBV5-1
cdr3_aa: CASSDRTGGYEQFF

cdr3_length: 14
j_call: TRBJ2-7
v_call: TRBV19
cdr3_aa: CASSGGIWSPEQYF

cdr3_length: 11
j_call: TRBJ1-3
v_call: TRBV5-1
cdr3_aa: CASSFGNTIYF

cdr3_length: 12
j_call: TRBJ1-4
v_call: TRBV28
cdr3_aa: CASSWDRSRVFF

cdr3_length: 16
j_call: TRBJ2-7
v_call: TRBV4-1
cdr3_aa: CASSQGWTSVMGEQYF

cdr3_length: 13
j_call: TRBJ1-5
v_call: TRBV4-2
cdr3_aa: CASSQERHQPQHF

cdr3_length: 12
j_call: TRBJ1-1
v_call: TRBV11-2
cdr3_aa: CASSLGFAEAFF

cdr3_length: 14
j_call: TRBJ2-5
v_call: TRBV19
cdr3_aa: CASSTDPGGETQYF

cdr3_length: 14
j_call: TRBJ2-5
v_call: TRBV29-1
cdr3_aa: CSVLGQGVLETQYF

cdr3_length: 15
j_call: TRBJ2-5
v_call: TRBV29-1
cdr3_aa: CSVEAGTNQQETQYF

cdr3_length: 13
j_call: TRBJ1-1
v_call: TRBV19
cdr3_aa: CASSRTVNTEAFF

cdr3_length: 14
j_call: TRBJ2-2
v_call: TRBV2
cdr3_aa: CASSLSGPTGELFF

cdr3_length: 12
j_call: TRBJ1-1
v_call: TRBV29-1
cdr3_aa: CSVDSWGGGAFF

cdr3_length: 13
j_call: TRBJ2-7
v_call: TRBV6-5
cdr3_aa: CASGTRSSFEQYF

cdr3_length: 15
j_call: TRBJ2-5
v_call: TRBV5-4
cdr3_aa: CASSLSGRDQETQYF